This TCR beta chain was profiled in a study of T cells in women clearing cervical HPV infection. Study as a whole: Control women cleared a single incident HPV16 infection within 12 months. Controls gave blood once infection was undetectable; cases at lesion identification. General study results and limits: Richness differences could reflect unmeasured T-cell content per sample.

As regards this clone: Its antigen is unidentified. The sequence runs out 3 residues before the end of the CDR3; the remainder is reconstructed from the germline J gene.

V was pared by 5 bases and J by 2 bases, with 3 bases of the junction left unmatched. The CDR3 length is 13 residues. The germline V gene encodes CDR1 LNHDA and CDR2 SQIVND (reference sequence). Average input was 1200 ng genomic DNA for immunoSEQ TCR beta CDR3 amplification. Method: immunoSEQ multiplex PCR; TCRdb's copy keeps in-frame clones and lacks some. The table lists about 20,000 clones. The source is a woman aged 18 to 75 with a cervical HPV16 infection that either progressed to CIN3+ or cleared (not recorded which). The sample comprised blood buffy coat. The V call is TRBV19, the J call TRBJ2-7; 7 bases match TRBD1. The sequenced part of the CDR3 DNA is TGTGCCAGTAGTCATGGACAGGCCTACGAG. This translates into CASSHGQAYE. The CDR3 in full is CASSHGQAYEQYF.